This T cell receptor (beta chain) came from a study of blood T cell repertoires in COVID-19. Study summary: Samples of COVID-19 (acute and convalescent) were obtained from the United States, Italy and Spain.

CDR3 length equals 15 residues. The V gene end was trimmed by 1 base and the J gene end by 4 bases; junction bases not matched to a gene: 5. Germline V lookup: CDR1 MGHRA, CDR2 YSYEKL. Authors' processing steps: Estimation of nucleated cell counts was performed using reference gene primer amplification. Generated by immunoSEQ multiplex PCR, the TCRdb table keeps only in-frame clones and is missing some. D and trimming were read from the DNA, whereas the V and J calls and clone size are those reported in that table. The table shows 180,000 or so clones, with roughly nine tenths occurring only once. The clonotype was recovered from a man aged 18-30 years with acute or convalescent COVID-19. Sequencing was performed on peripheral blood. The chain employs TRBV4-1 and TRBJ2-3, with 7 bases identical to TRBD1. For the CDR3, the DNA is TGCGCCAGCAGCCAAGTGAACAGGGGTCCAGATACGCAGTATTTT. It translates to CASSQVNRGPDTQYF.